This passage covers 12 T cell receptor beta chains from one sample sequenced in a study of human T cells and chemical hapten exposure. One entry per CDR3 protein results from TCRdb running MiXCR on the 5' RACE reads. The table records 70,000 to 85,000 distinct CDR3 sequences, approximately 15% of them present only once. It was unfractionated whole blood from which total RNA was extracted. The receptors shown here come from a female donor in good health.

This clonotype came up a few times. The chain is built from TRBV5-1 and TRBJ2-7; D is unresolved. V was shortened by 2 bases and J by 2 bases, with 11 bases between the two germline ends. Germline CDR1 and CDR2: SGHRS and YFSETQ. The length of the CDR3 is 14 residues. Written as DNA, the CDR3 is TGCGCCAGCAGCTTTGAACCTCCTGCCTACGAGCAGTACTTC. It specifies CASSFEPPAYEQYF.

This clonotype has just a few counts. The chain carries TRBV30 and TRBJ1-1; no clear D gene. V lost 4 bases and J lost 0, with 12 bases in between. From germline, CDR1 is GTSNPN and CDR2 SVGIG (reference sequence). This CDR3 is built from 14 residues. The CDR3 DNA sequence: TGTGCCTGGACGCCTCTCCTGGTGAACACTGAAGCTTTCTTT. Protein: CAWTPLLVNTEAFF. Complete variable domain (other parts from reference TRBV30 and TRBJ1-1): SQTIHQWPATLVQPVGSPLSLECTVEGTSNPNLYWYRQAAGRGLQLLFYSVGIGQISSEVPQNLSASRPQDRQFILSSKKLLLSDSGFYLCAWTPLLVNTEAFFGQGTRLTVV.

This chain joins TRBV20-1 and TRBJ1-6; D unresolved. This CDR3 contains 12 residues. V shed 3 bases and J shed 6 bases, with 6 bases lying between them. Germline CDR1 reads DFQATT; CDR2 reads SNEGSKA (reference sequence). CDR3 bases: TGCAGTGCTAGGGAAAGTAATTCACCCCTCCACTTT. Amino acid sequence: CSARESNSPLHF.

This rearrangement joins TRBV5-4 to TRBJ1-4; TRBD1 agrees at 7 bases. The V and J ends lost 4 bases and 7 bases, in that order; junction bases with no gene match: 10. Germline CDR1 reads SGHNT; CDR2 reads YYREEE (reference sequence). This CDR3 is built from 15 residues. CDR3 DNA sequence: TGTGCCAGCAGCCAGAAACAGGGGCCTGTTGAAAAACTGTTTTTT. Amino acids: CASSQKQGPVEKLFF.

This clonotype was picked up a small number of times. The CDR3 protein is CASSQDGVRDSPLHF. Here the CDR3 DNA reads TGTGCCAGCAGCCAAGACGGCGTCAGGGATTCACCCCTCCACTTT. The chain recombines TRBV3-1 with TRBJ1-6; D is possibly TRBD1 (5 bases). Germline CDR1 LGHDT, CDR2 YNNKEL (reference sequence). The CDR3 totals 15 residues. The V end lost 0 bases, the J end lost 8 bases, and 11 bases lay between the germline ends. Based on the CDR3 plus reference TRBV3-1 and TRBJ1-6, the full variable domain is DTAVSQTPKYLVTQMGNDKSIKCEQNLGHDTMYWYKQDSKKFLKIMFSYNNKELIINETVPNRFSPKSPDKAHLNLHINSLELGDSAVYFCASSQDGVRDSPLHFGNGTRLTVT.

A few counts support this clonotype. The rearrangement uses TRBV6-2 or TRBV6-3 and TRBJ2-1, with 14 bases fitting TRBD2. The CDR3 contains 15 residues. The germline CDR1 and CDR2 sequences are MNHEY and SVGEGT. V trimming: 5 bases; J trimming: 12 bases; junction bases outside the gene matches: 9. The CDR3 spells CASSRTSGGPLWQFF. CDR3 coding DNA: TGTGCCAGCAGTCGGACTAGCGGGGGGCCGCTTTGGCAGTTCTTC.

This chain links TRBV5-8 with TRBJ2-5, with D hard to call. The ends were cut back, 7 bases at V and 0 bases at J, with 13 bases in the middle. Germline values: CDR1 SGHTS, CDR2 YDEGEE. The CDR3 is 14 amino acids. The CDR3: CASLTVLYQETQYF. The DNA for the CDR3 is TGTGCCAGCCTCACAGTCCTGTACCAAGAGACCCAGTACTTC.

This clonotype was seen just once. The chain couples TRBV3-1 to TRBJ2-2, with D possibly being TRBD2 (5 bases). The CDR3 length is 14 residues. Trimming removed 3 bases from V and 4 bases from J, with 9 bases in between. Per the germline V gene, CDR1 is LGHDT and CDR2 is YNNKEL (reference sequence). The CDR3 bases are TGTGCCAGCAGCCACCGGCGGGTCACCGGGGAGCTGTTTTTT. Translating gives CASSHRRVTGELFF.

The chain links TRBV28 to TRBJ2-7; no definite D call. CDR1 is MDHEN and CDR2 is SYDVKM in the germline V gene. The germline V and J ends were trimmed by 5 bases and 5 bases, with 13 bases remaining between them. The CDR3 spans 13 residues. CDR3 DNA: TGTGCCAGCAGTCCCAGGACCCTTAACGAGCAGTACTTC. It yields the protein CASSPRTLNEQYF.

The chain links TRBV28 to TRBJ2-1, with D possibly matching TRBD1 (5 bases). V lost 1 base and J lost 9, with 13 bases in between. This CDR3 comprises 14 residues. CDR1 and CDR2 from the germline V gene are MDHEN and SYDVKM. In DNA form, the CDR3 reads TGTGCCAGCAGTTTATCAGACAGACGTGGTGAGCAGTTCTTC. This gives the protein CASSLSDRRGEQFF.

The chain links TRBV5-6 to TRBJ1-1, with 9 nucleotides matching TRBD1. The ends lost 3 bases at V and 4 bases at J; junction bases unmatched: 4. The CDR3 has 14 amino acids. Per germline, CDR1 SGHDT and CDR2 YYEEEE. CDR3 nucleotides: TGTGCCAGCAGCTCTCCGGGACAGGGCACTGAAGCTTTCTTT. It codes for CASSSPGQGTEAFF. Looking up the rest from reference TRBV5-6 and TRBJ1-1 gives the full variable domain: DAGVTQSPTHLIKTRGQQVTLRCSPKSGHDTVSWYQQALGQGPQFIFQYYEEEERQRGNFPDRFSGHQFPNYSSELNVNALLLGDSALYLCASSSPGQGTEAFFGQGTRLTVV.

This clonotype has just one count. The J gene is TRBJ2-1, the V gene TRBV4-1; maybe TRBD1 (6 bases). The CDR3 is 15 amino acids. The V and J ends lost 0 bases and 4 bases respectively, with 10 bases between them. In germline, CDR1 is MGHRA, CDR2 YSYEKL. The CDR3 DNA is TGCGCCAGCAGCCAAGATCAGGGGTATTACAATGAGCAGTTCTTC. Residues: CASSQDQGYYNEQFF.